This T cell receptor beta chain was captured in a study of metastatic and nonmetastatic thyroid tumors. Overall study context: Malignant thyroid and benign thyroid patients provided blood and tumor or nodule tissue whose repertoires were compared.

Under the authors' procedure: For papillary thyroid cancer, a distant-metastasis classifier was constructed from CDR3 differences observed across clinicopathological groups. TCRdb re-processed the PCR reads through MiXCR. In this record, the V and J calls reflect TCRdb's handling and not the investigators' own analysis. The sample holds about 32,000 clones, roughly a fifth seen once. This clone ranks as medium-sized (0.01 to 0.1%). Its antigen is still unknown. J gave up 2 bases and V 5 bases, and 10 bases lay outside the gene matches. This CDR3 region has 16 residues. Prior to thyroid surgery, none of the patients had received any treatment. The study's findings and limits: Malignant thyroid tumors reportedly exceeded benign nodules significantly in TCR beta diversity, with the difference appearing in blood and tumor.

Input material: blood. V gene TRBV12-3 or TRBV12-4 combines with J gene TRBJ2-3, with 7 bases fitting TRBD2. The receptor was derived from a female donor with papillary thyroid cancer or a benign thyroid nodule (not recorded which). Some clones in this sample may be carry-over from other donors' samples. This CDR3 is CASSPSGEHLTDTQYF. CDR3 nucleotides: TGTGCCAGCAGTCCCAGCGGGGAGCACCTCACAGATACGCAGTATTTT.